The 18 T cell receptor beta chains below were found in one sample sequenced in a study of early T cells in non-severe SARS-CoV-2 infection (dated by TCRdb to about 2021). Libraries were constructed by 5' RACE. Instrument used: NextSeq 500. TCRdb redid the processing of the public reads, applying fastp at Q25 and MiXCR, and retained in-frame beta chains. CDR3 protein duplicates are merged, each entry listing the most common genes and DNA. For this sample the table gives under 35,000 distinct CDR3 sequences, of which about 7% were detected only once. The ten largest account for roughly 4% of the sample. The sequenced sample consisted of whole blood. These receptors all stem from an adult who was a healthcare worker with PCR-confirmed SARS-CoV-2 infection or an uninfected control (not recorded which).

The chain carries TRBV7-8 and TRBJ1-3; 8 bases agree with TRBD1. The germline gives CDR1 SGHVS, CDR2 FQNEAQ. The CDR3 spans 17 residues. The V gene end was trimmed by 5 bases and the J gene end by 0 bases; junction bases not matched to a gene: 9. This CDR3 is CASSPSRTGFSGNTIYF. The CDR3 DNA reads TGTGCCAGCAGCCCGAGCCGGACAGGGTTCTCTGGAAACACCATATATTTT.

A few counts support this clonotype. V gene TRBV5-4 combines with J gene TRBJ2-4; no clear D gene. V was trimmed by 3 bases and J by 0 bases, leaving 7 bases between them. The CDR3 covers 14 residues. CDR1 is SGHNT, CDR2 YYREEE, per germline (reference sequence). The CDR3 protein is CASSSRGAKNIQYF. DNA for the CDR3: TGTGCCAGCAGCTCAAGAGGAGCCAAAAACATTCAGTACTTC.

The chain couples TRBV5-6 to TRBJ2-7; D is ambiguous. From germline, CDR1 is SGHDT and CDR2 YYEEEE. V lost 2 bases and J lost 3, with 15 bases in between. CDR3 length: 15 residues. CDR3 region: CASSLQWPWSYEQYF. The CDR3 DNA sequence: TGTGCCAGCAGCTTACAGTGGCCTTGGAGCTACGAGCAGTACTTC.

Ten or more counts support this clonotype. The chain links TRBV28 to TRBJ2-5; D tentatively fits TRBD1 or TRBD2 (6 bases each). The CDR3 consists of 13 residues. The V gene lost 7 bases and the J gene lost 3 bases, with 12 bases spanning the gap. CDR1 MDHEN and CDR2 SYDVKM come from the germline V gene. This CDR3 is CASTSGGEETQYF. The CDR3 DNA is TGTGCCAGCACTTCCGGGGGCGAAGAGACCCAGTACTTC. Based on the CDR3 plus reference TRBV28 and TRBJ2-5, the full variable domain is DVKVTQSSRYLVKRTGEKVFLECVQDMDHENMFWYRQDPGLGLRLIYFSYDVKMKEKGDIPEGYSVSREKKERFSLILESASTNQTSMYLCASTSGGEETQYFGPGTRLLVL.

The genes are TRBV30 and TRBJ2-6, with TRBD2 identical over 8 bases. CDR1 GTSNPN and CDR2 SVGIG come from the germline V gene (reference sequence). The ends lost 2 bases at V and 0 bases at J; junction bases unmatched: 6. The CDR3 contains 17 residues. The CDR3: CAWSRLAGLSGANVLTF. CDR3 coding DNA: TGTGCCTGGAGTCGGCTAGCGGGTCTCTCTGGGGCCAACGTCCTGACTTTC. The full variable domain, in which reference TRBV30 and TRBJ2-6 provide the parts outside the CDR3, is SQTIHQWPATLVQPVGSPLSLECTVEGTSNPNLYWYRQAAGRGLQLLFYSVGIGQISSEVPQNLSASRPQDRQFILSSKKLLLSDSGFYLCAWSRLAGLSGANVLTFGAGSRLTVL.

The chain recombines TRBV4-1 with TRBJ2-3; D may be TRBD1 (6 bases). The CDR3 is 16 amino acids. Trimming removed 4 bases at V and 3 bases at J, with 17 bases between. Germline V gene lookup returns CDR1 MGHRA and CDR2 YSYEKL. The CDR3 protein is CASSPSQQGGTDTQYF. The CDR3 DNA reads as TGCGCCAGCAGCCCTTCGCAACAGGGTGGGACAGATACGCAGTATTTT.

This clonotype was counted only a few times. The chain is built from TRBV15 and TRBJ2-3, with TRBD2 as a possible D gene (5 bases). V was trimmed by 1 base and J by 7 bases, leaving 6 bases between them. The length of the CDR3 is 12 residues. Per germline, CDR1 LNHNV and CDR2 YYDKDF (reference sequence). CDR3 nucleotide sequence: TGTGCCACCAGCAGAGGGGAGTATACGCAGTATTTT. As protein: CATSRGEYTQYF.

This clonotype was seen repeatedly, ten times or more. V and J are TRBV19 and TRBJ1-5; D is uncertain. V was pared by 5 bases and J by 0 bases, with 14 bases between. This CDR3 has 16 residues. The germline V gene encodes CDR1 LNHDA and CDR2 SQIVND (reference sequence). CDR3 sequence (DNA): TGTGCCAGTAGTCCCGGACCGCACTATAGCAATCAGCCCCAGCATTTT. It translates to CASSPGPHYSNQPQHF.

Ten or more counts support this clonotype. CDR3 sequence reads: CASSPRGGKFQETQYF. CDR3 DNA sequence: TGTGCCAGCAGTCCCCGGGGGGGCAAATTCCAAGAGACCCAGTACTTC. The chain links TRBV4-2 to TRBJ2-5; 8 nucleotides match TRBD2. The CDR3 length is 16 residues. Trimming at V came to 6 bases and at J to 1 base, leaving 10 bases not matched to a gene. Looked up from germline, CDR1 is LGHNA and CDR2 is YNFKEQ.

This clonotype was counted many times. The chain recombines TRBV3-1 with TRBJ1-2; D is unresolved. This CDR3 comprises 16 residues. V was cut by 2 bases and J by 0 bases, with 13 bases left in between. Germline CDR1 reads LGHDT; CDR2 reads YNNKEL (reference sequence). The CDR3 sequence is CASSQWEDRSNYGYTF. DNA of the CDR3: TGTGCCAGCAGCCAATGGGAGGATCGTTCTAACTATGGCTACACCTTC.

This clonotype was observed many times. V usage is TRBV6-2 or TRBV6-3 and J usage is TRBJ2-1; 7 nucleotides agree with TRBD2. Germline values: CDR1 MNHEY, CDR2 SVGEGT. The CDR3 is made up of 15 amino acids. The V segment lost 7 bases and the J segment 2 bases; nucleotides outside the gene matches: 8. CDR3 in amino acids: CASTRDGRTYNEQFF. The CDR3 DNA reads TGTGCCAGCACCAGGGACGGGAGGACCTACAATGAGCAGTTCTTC.

This clonotype was seen at least ten times. The chain couples TRBV6-1 to TRBJ1-5, with TRBD1 matching 8 bases. From germline, CDR1 is MNHNS and CDR2 SASEGT. The CDR3 spans 15 residues. Trimming at V came to 8 bases and at J to 0 bases, leaving 6 bases not matched to a gene. The CDR3 protein is CASHEQGGSNQPQHF. The CDR3 DNA sequence: TGTGCCAGCCATGAACAGGGGGGTAGCAATCAGCCCCAGCATTTT.

This clonotype was observed a handful of times. The V call is TRBV7-3, the J call TRBJ2-3; a possible D gene is TRBD2 (6 bases). V lost 5 bases and J lost 4, with 16 bases in between. CDR1 is SGHTA and CDR2 is FQGTGA in the germline V gene. The CDR3 runs 15 residues. The CDR3 DNA sequence: TGTGCCAGCAGCCCCCCCGGGAGAGGGGCAGATACGCAGTATTTT. Encoded protein: CASSPPGRGADTQYF.

The chain recombines TRBV25-1 with TRBJ2-7; 8 bases are shared with TRBD2. CDR1 MGHDK and CDR2 SYGVNS come from the germline V gene. J was trimmed by 5 bases and V by 3 bases; bases with no gene match: 12. The CDR3 has 16 residues. CDR3 sequence reads: CASSDRISGKRHEQYF. DNA for the CDR3: TGTGCCAGCAGTGACCGGATTAGCGGGAAAAGACACGAGCAGTACTTC.

V gene TRBV10-3 combines with J gene TRBJ2-5; D tentatively reads TRBD1 or TRBD2 (5 bases each). Trimming cost V 10 bases and J 4 bases, with 16 bases left between them. The V gene's germline CDR1 is ENHRY and CDR2 SYGVKD. The CDR3 loop spans 13 amino acids. The CDR3 here is CATQRVGVETQYF. CDR3 DNA: TGTGCCACCCAAAGAGTGGGGGTAGAGACCCAGTACTTC.

Many counts were recorded for this clonotype. This rearrangement joins TRBV7-2 to TRBJ1-2; 9 bases map to TRBD1. The CDR3 has 14 residues. Germline V lookup: CDR1 SGHTA, CDR2 FQGNSA. After removal of 4 bases from V and 6 bases from J, the junction contained 6 bases not matched to a gene. CDR3 sequence reads: CASSYLTGGHGYTF. In nucleotides, the CDR3 is TGTGCCAGCAGCTACTTGACAGGGGGACATGGCTACACCTTC.

This clonotype was seen repeatedly, ten times or more. The genes are TRBV9 and TRBJ2-1; TRBD2 aligns across 15 bases. The V and J ends lost 6 bases and 0 bases, in that order; junction bases with no gene match: 10. In germline, CDR1 is SGDLS, CDR2 YYNGEE. This CDR3 spans 19 amino acids. The CDR3 sequence: CASKVGTSGRLSSYNEQFF. CDR3 DNA sequence: TGTGCCAGCAAAGTGGGGACTAGCGGGAGGCTAAGCTCCTACAATGAGCAGTTCTTC.

The table lists this clonotype with many counts. The genes are TRBV11-2 and TRBJ2-6; possible D gene TRBD1, 6 bases. The CDR3 contains 16 residues. Per germline, CDR1 SGHAT and CDR2 FQNNGV. The germline V and J ends were trimmed by 4 bases and 0 bases, with 10 bases remaining between them. CDR3 sequence (DNA): TGTGCCAGCAGCTACAGGGTTGGCTCTGGGGCCAACGTCCTGACTTTC. It codes for CASSYRVGSGANVLTF.